Here is one T cell receptor (beta chain) with its context. The sample belongs to a study of blood T cell repertoires in COVID-19. Study-level information: The samples span acute and convalescent COVID-19 from the United States, Italy and Spain. Sources were T cells, B-cell-depleted T cells, or PBMCs; the material itself was cDNA or gDNA.

Enrolled during active infection, Seattle patients were then followed longitudinally. Generated by immunoSEQ multiplex PCR, the TCRdb table keeps only in-frame clones and is missing some. The profile shows about 300,000 clones, around nine tenths of them singletons. From germline, CDR1 is SGHTS and CDR2 YDEGEE. The CDR3 totals 12 residues. The germline V and J ends were trimmed by 0 bases and 6 bases, with 6 bases remaining between them. This sequence joins TRBV5-8 and TRBJ1-1, with D uncertain. Material: peripheral blood. This clonotype originated in a woman aged 25 to 39 with COVID-19, enrolled during active disease. The CDR3 nucleotides read TGTGCCAGCAGCTTGGTTATCTCTGAAGCTTTCTTT. It codes for CASSLVISEAFF.